The 18 T cell receptor beta chains presented below share a single source sample, sequenced in a study of molecular identifiers for immune sequencing clone quantification. TCRdb re-called the PCR reads through MiXCR, storing one row per CDR3 protein. The profile shows roughly 320,000 distinct CDR3 sequences, about 22% of them singletons. Specimen: naive CD8+ T cells from blood, with Jurkat cell RNA spiked in. Described subset: FACS-sorted CD8+CD4-CCR7+CD45RA+ naive T cells. The receptors shown here come from a human donor in good health. Some libraries in this study had Jurkat cell RNA spiked in.

The table lists this clonotype with many counts. This chain uses TRBV27 with TRBJ1-1; the D gene is possibly TRBD1 (5 bases). V gave up 7 bases and J gave up 4 bases, with 13 bases separating them. The germline V gene has CDR1 MNHEY and CDR2 SMNVEV (reference sequence). CDR3 size: 13 residues. CDR3 sequence (DNA): TGTGCCAGCATCCCCCTAAGGGGCACTGAAGCTTTCTTT. This translates into CASIPLRGTEAFF.

This clonotype was observed many times. The gene calls are TRBV13 and TRBJ2-6; D ambiguous. The germline CDR1 and CDR2 sequences are PRHDT and FYEKMQ (reference sequence). This CDR3 spans 16 amino acids. V was pared by 2 bases and J by 4 bases, with 12 bases between. The chain's CDR3 is CASSLKALGGANVLTF. Written as DNA, the CDR3 is TGTGCCAGCAGCTTAAAGGCGTTGGGCGGGGCCAACGTCCTGACTTTC.

This clonotype was seen more than once but under ten times. This chain joins TRBV19 and TRBJ1-1; D is uncertain. Trimming stripped 1 base from V and 5 bases from J, with 8 bases between. The germline V gene encodes CDR1 LNHDA and CDR2 SQIVND (reference sequence). The CDR3 runs to 13 residues. CDR3 sequence: CASSIGSQTEAFF. The CDR3 DNA sequence: TGTGCCAGTAGTATAGGTTCCCAGACTGAAGCTTTCTTT.

Many counts were recorded for this clonotype. V usage is TRBV6-2 or TRBV6-3 and J usage is TRBJ1-5, with no clear D. V was cut by 10 bases and J by 11 bases, with 18 bases left in between. The germline V gene has CDR1 MNHEY and CDR2 SVGEGT. The CDR3 is 12 amino acids. The CDR3 loop reads CATLGSARSQHF. The CDR3 DNA sequence: TGTGCCACCCTGGGGTCAGCTAGGTCCCAGCATTTT.

This clonotype was seen once. This may stem from a read error, because a much larger clone lies one nucleotide away. The J gene is TRBJ2-7, the V gene TRBV27; 12 bases agree with TRBD2. Germline lookup yields CDR1 MNHEY and CDR2 SMNVEV (reference sequence). The CDR3 has 15 residues. The CDR3, as DNA: TGTGCCAGCAGGATGACTAGCGGGAGCCCCTACGAGCGGTACTTC. Translated, it gives CASRMTSGSPYERYF.

This clonotype has at least ten counts. V and J are TRBV6-5 and TRBJ1-1; possibly TRBD1 for D (5 bases). CDR3 length: 14 amino acids. CDR1 MNHEY and CDR2 SVGAGI come from the germline V gene. The V and J ends lost 6 bases and 5 bases respectively, with 16 bases between them. The CDR3 bases are TGTGCCAGCAGCCAAGGGGAATGGGGAACTGAAGCTTTCTTT. This translates into CASSQGEWGTEAFF.

Notes on this clonotype: This may arise from a read error, as a much more abundant clone is one base away. The rearrangement uses TRBV12-3 or TRBV12-4 and TRBJ1-1; tentatively, D is TRBD1 (5 bases). The CDR3 runs to 13 residues. Trimming shortened V by 7 bases and J by 5 bases, and 14 bases separated the two germline ends. In DNA form, the CDR3 reads TGTGCCAGCATTGGCCAGGGTGGAACTGAAGCTTTCTTT. This translates into CASIGQGGTEAFF.

This clonotype was recorded many times. The chain recombines TRBV4-1 with TRBJ1-6; D remains unclear. V shed 0 bases and J shed 9 bases, with 6 bases lying between them. The CDR3 is 13 amino acids. CDR1 MGHRA and CDR2 YSYEKL come from the germline V gene. As DNA, the CDR3 is TGCGCCAGCAGCCAAGATTTAAGTTCACCCCTCCACTTT. The encoded protein is CASSQDLSSPLHF.

As to this clonotype: Given a much more abundant clone one base away, this may be a read error. The chain carries TRBV20-1 and TRBJ2-3; no clear D gene. This CDR3 is 14 amino acids long. Trimming removed 4 bases at V and 4 bases at J, with 15 bases between. CDR1 and CDR2 (germline): DFQATT, SNEGSKA (reference sequence). In DNA form, the CDR3 reads TGCAGTGCTAAAGTGTGGGAAGTTGCAGATACGCAGTATTTT. Encoded protein: CSAKVWEVADTQYF.

This clonotype was counted many times. V gene TRBV5-6 combines with J gene TRBJ2-3; no firm D call. Per germline, CDR1 SGHDT and CDR2 YYEEEE. This CDR3 contains 14 residues. V lost 0 bases, J lost 0 bases, and 5 bases lay in between. CDR3 DNA: TGTGCCAGCAGCTTGGTGGCTAGCACAGATACGCAGTATTTT. As protein: CASSLVASTDTQYF.

This clonotype showed up many times. This sequence joins TRBV4-3 and TRBJ1-1; 7 bases are a match to TRBD1. This CDR3 region has 14 residues. Germline CDR1 reads LGHNA; CDR2 reads YSLEER. The junction had 6 bases not matched to a gene; V was cut back by 5 bases and J by 3 bases. The CDR3: CASSGARGYTEAFF. The CDR3 DNA sequence: TGCGCCAGCAGCGGCGCCAGGGGGTACACTGAAGCTTTCTTT.

This chain joins TRBV4-1 and TRBJ2-3, with 8 bases lining up with TRBD2. From germline, CDR1 is MGHRA and CDR2 YSYEKL. The CDR3 totals 15 residues. V was pared by 0 bases and J by 5 bases, with 4 bases of the junction left unmatched. The CDR3 sequence is CASSQEPGGLDTQYF. DNA for the CDR3: TGCGCCAGCAGCCAAGAACCGGGGGGGCTAGATACGCAGTATTTT.

This clonotype has a count of ten or more. The gene calls are TRBV5-1 and TRBJ2-3; D remains unclear. The CDR3 runs 15 residues. The V gene lost 0 bases and the J gene lost 0 bases, with 8 bases spanning the gap. CDR1 is SGHRS and CDR2 is YFSETQ in the germline V gene. The CDR3 loop reads CASSLDASSTDTQYF. CDR3 bases: TGCGCCAGCAGCTTGGATGCCAGCAGCACAGATACGCAGTATTTT.

This clonotype has just a few counts. The gene calls are TRBV6-1 and TRBJ2-7, with D unclear. The CDR3 has 14 residues. The germline CDR1 and CDR2 sequences are MNHNS and SASEGT. V lost 4 bases and J lost 3, with 13 bases in between. In DNA, the CDR3 is TGTGCCAGCAGTGTATATTCGGGCGGCTACGAGCAGTACTTC. Protein product: CASSVYSGGYEQYF.

Many counts were recorded for this clonotype. The chain combines TRBV25-1 with TRBJ2-3; the match to TRBD2 covers 8 bases. The V gene's germline CDR1 is MGHDK and CDR2 SYGVNS. V trimming: 3 bases; J trimming: 4 bases; junction bases outside the gene matches: 15. The CDR3 is made up of 18 amino acids. CDR3 nucleotide sequence: TGTGCCAGCAGTGATCCCCTCGGCCGGGGGGGTGGGGCAGATACGCAGTATTTT. Its translation is CASSDPLGRGGGADTQYF.

In this sample, this clonotype turned up many times. V gene TRBV7-6 combines with J gene TRBJ2-5, with D maybe TRBD1 (5 bases). CDR3 length equals 14 residues. V was clipped by 2 bases and J by 5 bases, with 12 bases between them. In germline, CDR1 is SGHVS, CDR2 FNYEAQ. In DNA, the CDR3 is TGTGCCAGCAGCTTAAACTGGGGCCGGGAGACCCAGTACTTC. Residues: CASSLNWGRETQYF.

This clonotype was counted at least ten times. V gene TRBV20-1 combines with J gene TRBJ2-1; D not resolved. Germline V CDR1 and CDR2: DFQATT, SNEGSKA (reference sequence). This CDR3 comprises 13 residues. V gave up 1 base and J gave up 10 bases, with 14 bases separating them. In DNA form, the CDR3 reads TGCAGTGCTAGAGGCCGGCGTAGTTGGGAGCAGTTCTTC. Protein: CSARGRRSWEQFF.

This clonotype was recorded many times. V gene TRBV6-2 or TRBV6-3 combines with J gene TRBJ1-1, with D hard to call. V was trimmed by 2 bases and J by 0 bases, leaving 4 bases between them. The CDR3 totals 13 residues. The germline V gene has CDR1 MNHEY and CDR2 SVGEGT. The CDR3 nucleotides are TGTGCCAGCAGTTACGTTCTGAACACTGAAGCTTTCTTT. Translated: CASSYVLNTEAFF.